This passage covers 20 T cell receptor beta chains from one sample sequenced in a study of T cell responses to AZD1222 COVID-19 vaccine. Using immunoSEQ multiplex PCR, the repertoire was profiled, and TCRdb retains in-frame clones only, with some absent. The sample consists of some 190,000 clones, roughly 94% of them appearing once. Sequencing was performed on peripheral blood, taken 28 days after the second dose of the MenACWY control vaccine. These receptors were obtained from an adult who received the MenACWY meningococcal vaccine as a control.

The chain combines TRBV5-1 with TRBJ1-4, with D unresolved. V shed 7 bases and J shed 4 bases, with 14 bases lying between them. This CDR3 is built from 14 residues. Per germline, CDR1 SGHRS and CDR2 YFSETQ. CDR3: CASHKGGNNEKLFF. The CDR3 nucleotides are TGCGCCAGCCACAAGGGAGGGAATAATGAAAAACTGTTTTTT.

The table lists this clone with a few counts. V gene TRBV27 combines with J gene TRBJ1-2; D is perhaps TRBD1 (6 bases). CDR3 length equals 14 residues. The germline CDR1 and CDR2 sequences are MNHEY and SMNVEV (reference sequence). Between the trimmed V and J ends, which lost 2 bases and 0 bases, there was a span of 7 bases. The CDR3 loop is CASSLQGTNYGYTF. CDR3 nucleotides: TGTGCCAGCAGTTTACAGGGGACTAACTATGGCTACACCTTC.

This chain links TRBV27 with TRBJ2-3; 13 positions match TRBD2. The CDR3 consists of 16 residues. V lost 6 bases to trimming and J lost 1 base; unmatched junction nucleotides: 4. The germline gives CDR1 MNHEY, CDR2 SMNVEV (reference sequence). The CDR3 DNA sequence: TGTGCCAGCAGACTAGCGGGAGGGCCTGGCACAGATACGCAGTATTTT. Translating gives CASRLAGGPGTDTQYF.

Remarks on this clone: The sample carries other DNA sequences with the same CDR3. J is TRBJ1-2 and V is TRBV19; no definite D call. V lost 1 base and J lost 6, with 6 bases in between. Germline values: CDR1 LNHDA, CDR2 SQIVND (reference sequence). The CDR3 is 12 residues long. CDR3 loop: CASSIAGNGYTF. The CDR3 DNA is TGTGCCAGTAGTATAGCGGGGAATGGCTACACCTTC.

This sequence joins TRBV4-2 and TRBJ1-1; D is uncertain. Germline CDR1 and CDR2: LGHNA and YNFKEQ. The V gene lost 0 bases and the J gene lost 1 base, with 12 bases spanning the gap. This CDR3 contains 16 residues. CDR3 sequence reads: CASSQESTRQNTEAFF. The CDR3, as DNA: TGTGCCAGCAGCCAAGAGAGTACACGGCAGAACACTGAAGCTTTCTTT.

The chain links TRBV5-1 to TRBJ2-1, with 9 bases identical to TRBD2. Trimming removed 5 bases from V and 8 bases from J; junction bases left unmatched: 14. This CDR3 is built from 16 residues. CDR1 is SGHRS, CDR2 YFSETQ, per germline. CDR3 bases: TGCGCCAGCAGTTCGTCGGGTAGTAGCGGGAGAGATGAGCAGTTCTTC. Its protein is CASSSSGSSGRDEQFF.

The chain uses TRBV5-1 and TRBJ2-2; D remains ambiguous. Germline V gene sequence: CDR1 SGHRS, CDR2 YFSETQ. With 2 bases removed from V and 7 bases from J, the gap between germline ends came to 6 bases. This CDR3 has 12 amino acids. This CDR3 reads CASSLDGGELFF. CDR3 in DNA: TGCGCCAGCAGCTTAGACGGCGGGGAGCTGTTTTTT.

This rearrangement joins TRBV29-1 to TRBJ2-3, with D perhaps matching TRBD1 (7 bases). The CDR3 contains 15 residues. V was shortened by 1 base and J by 3 bases, with 14 bases between the two germline ends. The germline V gene has CDR1 SQVTM and CDR2 ANQGSEA. The chain's CDR3 is CSVEVGRGRTDTQYF. In nucleotides, the CDR3 is TGCAGCGTTGAAGTTGGCAGGGGGAGGACAGATACGCAGTATTTT.

The chain carries TRBV7-6 and TRBJ2-3; D possibly matches TRBD1 or TRBD2 (7 bases each). Trimming left V 2 bases short and J 5 bases short, with 23 bases between. This CDR3 is built from 18 residues. Germline values: CDR1 SGHVS, CDR2 FNYEAQ. In DNA form, the CDR3 reads TGTGCCAGCAGCTTAAGGGGGCTAGCGGCCGGAGGGGAAGATACGCAGTATTTT. Protein sequence: CASSLRGLAAGGEDTQYF.

The chain combines TRBV11-2 with TRBJ2-2; TRBD2 is a possible D gene (6 bases). CDR1 is SGHAT, CDR2 FQNNGV, per germline. V was clipped by 6 bases and J by 3 bases, with 11 bases between them. The CDR3 extends over 14 amino acids. The CDR3 DNA reads as TGTGCCAGCAGACTGGGACTTTACACCGGGGAGCTGTTTTTT. It translates to CASRLGLYTGELFF. Based on the CDR3 plus reference TRBV11-2 and TRBJ2-2, the full variable domain is EAGVAQSPRYKIIEKRQSVAFWCNPISGHATLYWYQQILGQGPKLLIQFQNNGVVDDSQLPKDRFSAERLKGVDSTLKIQPAKLEDSAVYLCASRLGLYTGELFFGEGSRLTVL.

For the CDR3, the DNA is TGTGCCAGCAGCCAAGAAACTAGCGGACAAGAGACCCAGTACTTC. This translates into CASSQETSGQETQYF. The chain couples TRBV3-1 (or the pseudogene TRBV3-2) to TRBJ2-5; TRBD2 matches at 8 bases. The length of the CDR3 is 15 residues. Germline V gives CDR1 LGHDT, CDR2 YNNKEL (reference sequence). V was clipped by 0 bases and J by 2 bases; unmatched bases: 2.

The rearrangement uses TRBV13 and TRBJ1-1; TRBD1 matches 7 bases. V dropped 5 bases and J dropped 0; count of bases not matched to a gene: 9. Germline V gene sequence: CDR1 PRHDT, CDR2 FYEKMQ (reference sequence). This CDR3 spans 16 amino acids. This CDR3 is CASSVRQGLLNTEAFF. The CDR3 nucleotides read TGTGCCAGCAGCGTACGACAGGGTCTATTGAACACTGAAGCTTTCTTT.

The rearrangement joins TRBV7-9 to TRBJ2-7; possibly TRBD2 for D (5 bases). CDR1 and CDR2 from the germline V gene are SEHNR and FQNEAQ (reference sequence). The CDR3 consists of 15 residues. Trimming removed 5 bases at V and 0 bases at J, with 14 bases between. CDR3 residues: CASSPRGSDSYEQYF. CDR3 nucleotides: TGTGCCAGCAGCCCGCGAGGGAGCGACTCCTACGAGCAGTACTTC.

The gene calls are TRBV28 and TRBJ1-5, with D unresolved. Trimming took off 1 base at V and 3 bases at J, with 10 bases between the two ends. CDR1 is MDHEN and CDR2 is SYDVKM in the germline V gene. The CDR3 runs 15 residues. The CDR3 nucleotides are TGTGCCAGCAGTTTATTTGGTGGCAACAATCAGCCCCAGCATTTT. Protein sequence: CASSLFGGNNQPQHF.

The chain recombines TRBV3-1 (or the pseudogene TRBV3-2) with TRBJ2-5; possibly TRBD2 for D (5 bases). The CDR3 runs to 14 residues. Germline V gene lookup returns CDR1 LGHDT and CDR2 YNNKEL (reference sequence). Trimming pared 6 bases from V and 4 bases from J, leaving 15 bases between. The CDR3 reads CASSPGTRIETQYF. In DNA, the CDR3 is TGTGCCAGCAGTCCAGGAACTAGGATAGAGACCCAGTACTTC.

The rearrangement joins TRBV5-4 to TRBJ2-1; tentatively, D is TRBD1 or TRBD2 (5 bases each). V lost 4 bases to trimming and J lost 5 bases, with 16 bases between them. The CDR3 has 15 residues. The germline CDR1 and CDR2 sequences are SGHNT and YYREEE (reference sequence). CDR3 sequence reads: CASSTGRGANNEQFF. CDR3 nucleotides: TGTGCCAGCAGCACGGGACGGGGCGCGAACAATGAGCAGTTCTTC.

The genes are TRBV28 and TRBJ2-7; possible D gene TRBD2, 5 bases. Germline assignment: CDR1 MDHEN and CDR2 SYDVKM. The CDR3 extends over 12 amino acids. V lost 6 bases and J lost 0, with 6 bases in between. CDR3: CASSRGSYEQYF. CDR3 in DNA: TGTGCCAGCAGCCGGGGCTCCTACGAGCAGTACTTC.

The V gene is TRBV28, the J gene TRBJ1-3, with 7 bases that match TRBD1. CDR1 is MDHEN, CDR2 SYDVKM, per germline. After removal of 6 bases from V and 1 base from J, the junction contained 12 bases not matched to a gene. The CDR3 has 17 residues. The CDR3 protein is CASSLPEGARSGNTIYF. CDR3 DNA: TGTGCCAGCAGCCTACCCGAGGGGGCCCGATCTGGAAACACCATATATTTT. The full variable domain, rest sourced from reference TRBV28 and TRBJ1-3, is DVKVTQSSRYLVKRTGEKVFLECVQDMDHENMFWYRQDPGLGLRLIYFSYDVKMKEKGDIPEGYSVSREKKERFSLILESASTNQTSMYLCASSLPEGARSGNTIYFGEGSWLTVV.

The chain has TRBV24-1 and TRBJ2-3; tentative D call: TRBD2 (7 bases). The CDR3 is 13 amino acids. Deletions cut 10 bases from V and 4 bases from J, with 14 bases between. Germline assignment: CDR1 KGHDR and CDR2 SFDVKD. The CDR3 spells CATSRGGADTQYF. The CDR3 bases are TGTGCCACAAGCAGGGGAGGGGCAGATACGCAGTATTTT.

This chain links TRBV28 with TRBJ1-1; D is uncertain. The CDR3 has 11 amino acids. The ends were cut back, 1 base at V and 8 bases at J, with 5 bases in the middle. Germline loops: CDR1 MDHEN, CDR2 SYDVKM. This CDR3 is CASSLYQEAFF. As DNA, the CDR3 is TGTGCCAGCAGTTTATATCAGGAAGCTTTCTTT.